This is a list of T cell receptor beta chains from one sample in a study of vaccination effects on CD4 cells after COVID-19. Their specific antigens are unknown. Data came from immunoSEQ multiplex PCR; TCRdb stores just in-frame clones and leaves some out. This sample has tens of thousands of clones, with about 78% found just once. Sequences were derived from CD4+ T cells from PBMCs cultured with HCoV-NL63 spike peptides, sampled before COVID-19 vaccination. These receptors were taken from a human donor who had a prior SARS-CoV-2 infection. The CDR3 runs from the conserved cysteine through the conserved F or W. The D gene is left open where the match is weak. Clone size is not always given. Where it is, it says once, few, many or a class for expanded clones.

CDR3aa: CASTLEGRIEQFF; CDR3nt: TGTGCCAGCACGCTAGAGGGTAGAATTGAGCAGTTCTTC; v_gene: TRBV2; abundance: .; d_gene: .; len: 13; j_gene: TRBJ2-1
CDR3aa: CASSLYGRTADTQYF; CDR3nt: TGTGCCAGCAGCTTATACGGGAGGACGGCAGATACGCAGTATTTT; v_gene: TRBV7-2; abundance: .; d_gene: TRBD2; len: 15; j_gene: TRBJ2-3
CDR3aa: CATSRDLLNNEQFF; CDR3nt: TGTGCCACCAGCAGAGATCTACTCAACAATGAGCAGTTCTTC; v_gene: TRBV15; abundance: once; d_gene: .; len: 14; j_gene: TRBJ2-1
CDR3aa: CASSSVGGNEQFF; CDR3nt: TGTGCCAGCAGCTCGGTTGGGGGGAATGAGCAGTTCTTC; v_gene: TRBV6-5; abundance: .; d_gene: .; len: 13; j_gene: TRBJ2-1
CDR3aa: CATALQGNNQPQHF; CDR3nt: TGTGCCACAGCCCTCCAGGGAAACAATCAGCCCCAGCATTTT; v_gene: TRBV6-5; abundance: .; d_gene: .; len: 14; j_gene: TRBJ1-5
CDR3aa: CASRGDRAGNSPLHF; CDR3nt: TGTGCCAGCAGGGGAGACAGGGCTGGTAATTCACCCCTCCACTTT; v_gene: TRBV2; abundance: medium-sized; d_gene: TRBD1; len: 15; j_gene: TRBJ1-6
CDR3aa: CASSADRASTDTQYF; CDR3nt: TGTGCCAGTAGCGCGGACAGGGCAAGCACAGATACGCAGTATTTT; v_gene: TRBV19; abundance: .; d_gene: TRBD1; len: 15; j_gene: TRBJ2-3
CDR3aa: CASIRQGLYGYTF; CDR3nt: TGTGCCAGCATCCGACAGGGGTTATATGGCTACACCTTC; v_gene: TRBV7-9; abundance: .; d_gene: TRBD1; len: 13; j_gene: TRBJ1-2
CDR3aa: CASSQEVAAGNSYNEQFF; CDR3nt: TGCGCCAGCAGCCAAGAGGTCGCAGCGGGTAACTCCTACAATGAGCAGTTCTTC; v_gene: TRBV4-1; abundance: .; d_gene: .; len: 18; j_gene: TRBJ2-1
CDR3aa: CASSYLGGTQETQYF; CDR3nt: TGTGCCAGCAGTTACTTAGGGGGAACCCAAGAGACCCAGTACTTC; v_gene: TRBV6-5; abundance: .; d_gene: .; len: 15; j_gene: TRBJ2-5
CDR3aa: CASSPGLAGADTQYF; CDR3nt: TGCGCCAGCAGCCCCGGACTAGCGGGGGCAGATACGCAGTATTTT; v_gene: TRBV5-1; abundance: .; d_gene: TRBD2; len: 15; j_gene: TRBJ2-3
CDR3aa: CASRSGTVQETQYF; CDR3nt: TGTGCCAGCAGGTCAGGGACAGTGCAAGAGACCCAGTACTTC; v_gene: TRBV2; abundance: .; d_gene: TRBD1; len: 14; j_gene: TRBJ2-5
CDR3aa: CSASVFRDVYF; CDR3nt: TGCAGTGCTAGTGTCTTCCGGGACGTATACTTT; v_gene: TRBV20-1; abundance: .; d_gene: .; len: 11; j_gene: TRBJ1-6
CDR3aa: CASEMSSYNEQFF; CDR3nt: TGTGCCAGCGAGATGAGCTCCTACAATGAGCAGTTCTTC; v_gene: TRBV11-3; abundance: few; d_gene: .; len: 13; j_gene: TRBJ2-1
CDR3aa: CASSLKYGGDTGELFF; CDR3nt: TGTGCCAGCAGCCTCAAATACGGGGGCGACACCGGGGAGCTGTTTTTT; v_gene: TRBV3-1/TRBV3-2; abundance: few; d_gene: .; len: 16; j_gene: TRBJ2-2
CDR3aa: CASKDGAYSEKLFF; CDR3nt: TGTGCCAGCAAGGATGGGGCATATAGTGAAAAACTGTTTTTT; v_gene: TRBV2; abundance: .; d_gene: .; len: 14; j_gene: TRBJ1-4
CDR3aa: CATSTSTRARFTDTQYF; CDR3nt: TGTGCCACCAGTACCTCTACAAGGGCGAGGTTTACAGATACGCAGTATTTT; v_gene: TRBV24-1; abundance: .; d_gene: .; len: 17; j_gene: TRBJ2-3
CDR3aa: CASSQGSVGPKYF; CDR3nt: TGCGCCAGCAGCCAAGGGTCTGTTGGCCCCAAGTACTTC; v_gene: TRBV4-1; abundance: .; d_gene: .; len: 13; j_gene: TRBJ2-5